A single sample gave rise to the 2 T cell receptor beta chains below, sequenced in a study of CD4 T cells in relation to SARS-CoV-2 and coronaviruses. CD4+ T cells from unexposed donors were obtained before the COVID-19 pandemic (2011-2018). Assay used: immunoSEQ multiplex PCR; TCRdb lists only in-frame clones, some missing. Of about 64,000 clones in the sample, less than 95% are singletons; the top ten hold 0.11% to 0.15%. The specimen was naive CD4+ T cells from PBMCs. The subset denotes: naive CD4+ T cells isolated by negative enrichment. These receptors all stem from a human donor in good health.

This clone has only one observation. The CDR3 loop reads CASSSRTRNNEQFF. CDR3 sequence (DNA): TGTGCCAGCAGTTCTAGGACCAGAAACAATGAGCAGTTCTTC. The chain joins TRBV27 to TRBJ2-1; D is undetermined. The CDR3 has 14 amino acids. Between the trimmed V and J ends, which lost 4 bases and 5 bases, there was a span of 12 bases. Germline V gene sequence: CDR1 MNHEY, CDR2 SMNVEV (reference sequence).

The J gene is TRBJ2-7, the V gene TRBV5-4; TRBD2 matches 9 bases. V lost 4 bases and J lost 4; bases outside the gene matches: 6. CDR3 length: 14 amino acids. Germline V gene lookup returns CDR1 SGHNT and CDR2 YYREEE (reference sequence). The CDR3 loop is CASSRNSGRYEQYF. Written as DNA, the CDR3 is TGTGCCAGCAGCCGAAATAGCGGGAGATACGAGCAGTACTTC.